This T cell receptor beta chain is drawn from a study of memory CD4+ T cells and cytomegalovirus serostatus. Study-level points and caveats: About two fifths of the roughly 150 known CMV-associated TCRbeta sequences appeared in CD4+ memory.

Repertoires were generated with immunoSEQ multiplex PCR, while TCRdb's copy carries only in-frame clones and drops some. The sample contains around 40,000 clones, around 84% of which appear only once. The trim removed 1 base at V and 7 bases at J, leaving 6 bases unmatched. Looked up from germline, CDR1 is SGHRS and CDR2 is YFSETQ. The length of the CDR3 is 16 residues. Comments on this clone: Antigen specificity is unknown.

The sort gate was single viable CD3+CD4+CD8-CD45RO+ cells for memory CD4+ T cells. Specimen: memory CD4+ T cells from blood. The chain uses TRBV5-1 and TRBJ1-6; 9 bases agree with TRBD1. The receptor comes from an adult in good health and CMV-seronegative. The CDR3 is CASSLRDRVENSPLHF. DNA of the CDR3: TGCGCCAGCAGCTTGAGGGACAGGGTGGAAAATTCACCCCTCCACTTT.